The text below deals with one TCR beta chain. Per the original methods: Amplification of reference gene primers was used by the study to estimate nucleated cell counts. Sequencing used immunoSEQ multiplex PCR; TCRdb keeps in-frame clones, though not all of them. V, J and clone size reflect that table, while D and trimming were determined from the DNA. This sample has hundreds of thousands of clones, with 84% found just once. This record comes from a study of blood T cell repertoires in COVID-19. On the study more broadly: Spain, Italy and the United States supplied samples that represented acute and convalescent COVID-19.

The germline V gene encodes CDR1 SGHRS and CDR2 YFSETQ. The CDR3 has 14 residues. J gave up 3 bases and V 2 bases, and 4 bases lay outside the gene matches. J is TRBJ2-7 and V is TRBV5-1; 8 nucleotides line up with TRBD1. Material: peripheral blood. This receptor was taken from a young man with active or convalescent COVID-19. The DNA for the CDR3 is TGCGCCAGCAGCTTCGAGGACAGGGTCTACGAGCAGTACTTC. It yields the protein CASSFEDRVYEQYF.